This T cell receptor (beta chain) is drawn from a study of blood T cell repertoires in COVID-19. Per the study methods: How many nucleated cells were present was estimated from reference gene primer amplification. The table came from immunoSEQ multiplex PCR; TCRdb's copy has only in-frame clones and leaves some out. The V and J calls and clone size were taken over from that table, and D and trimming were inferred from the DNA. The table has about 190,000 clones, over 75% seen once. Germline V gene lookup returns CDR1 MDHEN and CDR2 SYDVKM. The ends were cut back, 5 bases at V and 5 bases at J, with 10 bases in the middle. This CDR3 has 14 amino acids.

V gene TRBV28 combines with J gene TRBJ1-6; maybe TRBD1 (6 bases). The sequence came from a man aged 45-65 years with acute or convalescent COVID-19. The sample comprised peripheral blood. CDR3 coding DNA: TGTGCCAGCAGTCGGGGGGCGAATAATTCACCCCTCCACTTT. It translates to CASSRGANNSPLHF.